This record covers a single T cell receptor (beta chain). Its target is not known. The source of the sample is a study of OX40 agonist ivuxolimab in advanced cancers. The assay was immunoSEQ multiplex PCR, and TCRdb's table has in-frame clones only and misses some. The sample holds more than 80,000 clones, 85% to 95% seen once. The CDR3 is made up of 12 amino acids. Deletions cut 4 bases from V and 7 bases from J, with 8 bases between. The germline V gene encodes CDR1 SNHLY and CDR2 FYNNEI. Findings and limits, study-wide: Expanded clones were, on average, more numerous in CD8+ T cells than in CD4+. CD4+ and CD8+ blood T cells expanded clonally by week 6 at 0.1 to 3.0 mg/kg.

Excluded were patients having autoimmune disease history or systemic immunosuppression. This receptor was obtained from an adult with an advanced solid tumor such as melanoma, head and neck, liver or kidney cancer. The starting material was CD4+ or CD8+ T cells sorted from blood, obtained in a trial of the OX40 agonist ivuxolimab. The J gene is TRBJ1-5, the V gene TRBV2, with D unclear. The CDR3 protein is CASSVSGQPQHF. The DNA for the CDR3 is TGTGCCAGCAGTGTGTCGGGACAGCCCCAGCATTTT.